Reported below is one T cell receptor (beta chain). This clonotype was observed at least ten times. Its antigen has not been determined. The input lacks base qualities; no much larger clone sits a single base away. The junction shows trimming of 0 bases on V and 7 bases on J, plus 22 bases between the germline ends. The CDR3 measures 17 amino acids from cysteine to phenylalanine. Of all the DNA, just the CDR3 is kept, 51 bases in frame from base 1. CDR1 and CDR2, looked up from the germline V gene (reference sequence), are SEHNR and FQNEAQ. Naive CD8 T cell libraries were made from approximately 20,000 to 1,000,000 sorted cells using 10%, 30% or 50% of purified RNA. Naive CD8 T cells, defined as CD8+CD4-CCR7+CD45RA+, were FACS-sorted into RLT Plus buffer on a BD FACSAria II. Detection sensitivity was tested by spiking Jurkat RNA equal to over 8 TCR copies' worth into samples containing about 17,000-1,000,000 naive CD8 T cells. Enrichment of CD8 T cells was performed with RosetteSep CD8+ T Cell Enrichment Cocktail and Ficoll-Paque, after which ACK red cell lysis was carried out.

The sample is drawn from a study of molecular identifiers for immune sequencing clone quantification (dated by TCRdb to 2016 to 2018). General notes on the study: For a replicate experiment, RNA from approximately 20,000 or 100,000 naive CD8 T cells was divided into five aliquots, and four of the five aliquots were sequenced. This methods study benchmarked molecular-identifier clustering-based TCR repertoire sequencing (MIDCIRS) and TCR RNA copy counting, using CD8 T cells to do so.

Library preparation used PCR. Sequencing relied on a NextSeq 500. Preparation of bulk TCR libraries followed a previously described approach, with the TCR primers listed in Table S5. The Qiagen AllPrep DNA/RNA kit was used to purify total RNA. Reads from multiple sequencing runs of the same library were pooled before analysis. The paper's data handling went like this. Reads were retained only if the reads had an exact TCR constant sequence, and the retained reads were trimmed to 150 nt and grouped according to their 12-nt molecular barcodes. Reads within each barcode group were sub-clustered using a 15% Levenshtein threshold, and quality-weighted consensus sequences were constructed for each RNA molecule. Non-functional sequences were excluded, and lower-count sequences lying one edit away from another sequence were also excluded. Based on fitting two negative binomial distributions, any barcode sub-cluster with under 20% of the maximum read count was discarded. TCRdb trimmed the raw reads at Q25, called clones with MiXCR and kept productive beta chains. Under each unique CDR3 protein, matching rows form one entry showing the most common genes and DNA. TCRdb, not the original authors, processed these V and J calls. The table for this sample lists about 630,000 distinct CDR3 sequences; around 25% of them were counted only once. Together, the top ten hold 0.78% of the sample.

The paper's findings and limits, for the study overall: When barcode sub-clustering was not used, chimeric consensus sequences inflated TCR diversity, with chimeras reaching as high as 47%. About three recovered TCR RNA copies per cell were obtained by modeling, versus about ten by digital PCR, implying a capture efficiency of 30% to 35%. The naive libraries included spiked-in Jurkat TCR RNA (roughly nine copies' worth), and this Jurkat TCR RNA is not part of the donor repertoire. Highly expanded clone sizes could be underestimated because identical TCR molecules may share a barcode. Even against a background of one million naive CD8 T cells, spiked-in Jurkat TCR RNA amounting to a single cell's worth was reported to be detectable. In CMV-specific effector cells, clones with more than 20 RNA copies accounted for over 99% of molecules, whereas in naive cells such clones accounted for under 1%.

The sequenced sample consisted of naive CD8+ T cells from blood, with Jurkat cell RNA spiked in. Per the publication, the cell subset or site label means: FACS-sorted CD8+CD4-CCR7+CD45RA+ naive T cells. The rearrangement combines TRBV7-9 with TRBJ2-7; the D region possibly corresponds to TRBD2 (6 bases align). This receptor was obtained from a human donor in good health. Some libraries in this study had Jurkat cell RNA spiked in. The bases read TGTGCCAGCAGCTTAGCCGTAGGGCTAGCGTCCCGGGGGGAGCAGTACTTC. This encodes CASSLAVGLASRGEQYF.